The rows below give T cell receptor beta chains drawn from one sample of a study of T cells after yellow fever vaccination. TCRdb re-analysed the 5' RACE reads in MiXCR, keeping a single row per CDR3 protein. The repertoire consists of approximately 120,000 distinct CDR3 sequences, with 13% to 15% occurring once and the leading ten covering roughly 45%. Sequenced material: CD8+ T cells sorted from PBMCs, taken 5 days after the yellow fever booster vaccination. The receptors shown here come from a man younger than 35 who received the YFV17D yellow fever vaccine. The CDR3 runs from the conserved cysteine through the conserved F or W. A D gene is named only where the DNA matches it firmly. Clone size is shown for a subset of rows, as once, few, many or a class of expanded clone.

>TRBJ2-3|many|TRBV12-3/TRBV12-4|NA
TGTGCCAGCAGTTTATTTCAAATGTCGTACAGGGATTTCACAGATACGCAGTATTTT
CASSLFQMSYRDFTDTQYF
>TRBJ2-3|few|TRBV9|TRBD2
TGTGCCAGCAGCGCTAGCGGGGGGGCCGCAGATACGCAGTATTTT
CASSASGGAADTQYF
>TRBJ2-2|few|TRBV4-1|NA
TGCGCCAGCAGCCCTCAGACGTCCACAACGAACACCGGGGAGCTGTTTTTT
CASSPQTSTTNTGELFF
>TRBJ2-2|few|TRBV7-6|TRBD2
TGTGCCGCGGGGGAACGGGTCGGGGAGCTGTTTTTT
CAAGERVGELFF
>TRBJ2-1|NA|TRBV10-3|NA
TGTGCCATCAAGGGGCTAGGTAACAATGAGCAGTTCTTC
CAIKGLGNNEQFF
>TRBJ2-3|NA|TRBV9|NA
TGTGCCAGCAGCGTAGGGGGTGGGCCAGATACGCAGTATTTT
CASSVGGGPDTQYF
>TRBJ2-5|many|TRBV10-3|NA
TGTGCCATCATGGGCAGTTCGTCTGGTGGACAAAAAGAGACCCAGTACTTC
CAIMGSSSGGQKETQYF
>TRBJ2-3|NA|TRBV7-9|TRBD1
TGTGCCAGCAGCTTAGGGTGGACAGGCGGCACAGATACGCAGTATTTT
CASSLGWTGGTDTQYF
>TRBJ2-7|NA|TRBV5-5|NA
TGTGCCAGCAGTACACCCTCCTACGAGCAGTACTTC
CASSTPSYEQYF
>TRBJ2-7|NA|TRBV27|NA
TGTGCCAGCAGTTTAAAAGGTCGGGTCTCCTACGAGCAGTACTTC
CASSLKGRVSYEQYF
>TRBJ2-2|NA|TRBV4-3|NA
TGCGCCAGCAGCCAGTCCGCAGTCAAGTGTTGCGGGGAGAACACCGGGGAGCTGTTTTTT
CASSQSAVKCCGENTGELFF
>TRBJ1-1|few|TRBV7-2|NA
TGTGCCAGCAGCCCCCACCCCGGAGCTTTCTTT
CASSPHPGAFF
>TRBJ2-7|few|TRBV3-1|TRBD2
TGTGCCAGCAGCCAAGAAGGGCTAGCGGGGGCCTACGAGCAGTACTTC
CASSQEGLAGAYEQYF
>TRBJ1-2|NA|TRBV29-1|NA
TGCAGCGTTGGGGTCCGGGGCCAGGACTATGGCTACACCTTC
CSVGVRGQDYGYTF
>TRBJ1-3|NA|TRBV29-1|NA
TGCAGCGTTGAAATTCCCTTGGACAGATTTGGAAACACCATATATTTT
CSVEIPLDRFGNTIYF
>TRBJ2-5|NA|TRBV6-5|NA
TGTGCCAGCAGTTACCCCGGGGGCGAGACCCAGTACTTC
CASSYPGGETQYF
>TRBJ2-7|few|TRBV4-2|NA
TGTGCCAGCAGCTCATCTATGAACAGACCGGCTGCTTTGAACGAGCAGTACTTC
CASSSSMNRPAALNEQYF
>TRBJ1-5|NA|TRBV12-3/TRBV12-4|NA
TGTGCCAGCAGTTTACGGGGGCCTGATCAGCCCCAGCATTTT
CASSLRGPDQPQHF
>TRBJ1-5|NA|TRBV4-3|NA
TGCGCCAGCAGCCCCGGACACCTGAATCAGCCCCAGCATTTT
CASSPGHLNQPQHF
>TRBJ2-1|NA|TRBV5-1|NA
TGCGCCAGCAGCTTGGGTCAGGGGGAGGACAATGAGCAGTTCTTC
CASSLGQGEDNEQFF
>TRBJ1-2|NA|TRBV27|NA
TGTGCCAGCAGTGGCAGGCGGGGGCTAAACTATGGCTACACCTTC
CASSGRRGLNYGYTF
>TRBJ1-2|few|TRBV6-6|TRBD1
TGTGCCAGCAGTTCCCCCCGGGGACAGGGCTATGGCTACACCTTC
CASSSPRGQGYGYTF
>TRBJ2-1|NA|TRBV20-1|NA
TGCAGTGCTAGGGACGATTTAGGGATATTACAATATGAGCAGTTCTTC
CSARDDLGILQYEQFF
>TRBJ2-2|NA|TRBV27|NA
TGTGCCAGCGGGGGAACGAACACCGGGGAGCTGTTTTTT
CASGGTNTGELFF
>TRBJ2-2|NA|TRBV12-3/TRBV12-4|NA
TGTGCCAGCAGTTCCTTGGGGCAGGGTAATCCCGGGGAGCTGTTTTTT
CASSSLGQGNPGELFF
>TRBJ2-1|few|TRBV29-1|TRBD1
TGCAGCGCGGGACAGGGTGGCGATGAGCAGTTCTTC
CSAGQGGDEQFF
>TRBJ2-1|many|TRBV5-4|TRBD1
TGTGCCAGCAGCTTGGAAGGGGACAGCTACAATGAGCAGTTCTTC
CASSLEGDSYNEQFF
>TRBJ2-3|NA|TRBV11-3|NA
TGTGCCAGCAGCTTGGACGGGGGGCCCACAGATACGCAGTATTTT
CASSLDGGPTDTQYF
>TRBJ2-3|few|TRBV29-1|NA
TGCAGCGTTCACCCCCGGGGGGCCGGGGATACGCAGTATTTT
CSVHPRGAGDTQYF
>TRBJ2-2|NA|TRBV7-8|TRBD1
TGTGCCAGCAGCTCGGACAGGGCAAACACCGGGGAGCTGTTTTTT
CASSSDRANTGELFF
>TRBJ2-2|few|TRBV7-8|TRBD2
TGTGCCAGCACCTTACTAGCGGGAACCACCGGGGAGCTGTTTTTT
CASTLLAGTTGELFF
>TRBJ2-3|few|TRBV20-1|TRBD1
TGCAGTGCTGGAGGGACAGGGTGGGGAGATACGCAGTATTTT
CSAGGTGWGDTQYF
>TRBJ2-3|NA|TRBV5-3|TRBD2
TGTGCCAGAAGCTTGACAGCGGGGGGACGAACAGATACGCAGTATTTT
CARSLTAGGRTDTQYF
>TRBJ2-5|NA|TRBV11-2|NA
TGTGCCAGCAGCTTAGCGCGGCTGGCTCGCGAGACCCAGTACTTC
CASSLARLARETQYF
>TRBJ2-5|few|TRBV14|NA
TGTGCCAGCAGCCTCTCCGGGACCGAAATCTGGGAGACCCAGTACTTC
CASSLSGTEIWETQYF
>TRBJ2-7|few|TRBV12-3/TRBV12-4|TRBD2
TGTGCCAGCAGGCCCGGACTAGCGTACTCGGGGGAGCAGTACTTC
CASRPGLAYSGEQYF
>TRBJ1-2|NA|TRBV25-1|TRBD1
TGTGCCAGCCCGCCCGACAGGGGAAAAGGCTACACCTTC
CASPPDRGKGYTF
>TRBJ2-7|NA|TRBV7-9|TRBD2
TGTGCCAGCAGCCGAACTAGCGGGGGGGCCGAGCAGTACTTC
CASSRTSGGAEQYF
>TRBJ2-3|few|TRBV2|NA
TGTGCCAGCAAAAGGGGCGGGGCGAGCACAGATACGCAGTATTTT
CASKRGGASTDTQYF
>TRBJ1-1|NA|TRBV9|TRBD1
TGTGCCAGCAGCCCGGACAGGGGGGACACTGAAGCTTTCTTT
CASSPDRGDTEAFF